Reported below is one T cell receptor beta chain. The data stem from a study of CD8 T cells in Susac syndrome. From blood CD8+ and CD4+ T cells, the TCR beta chain was sequenced. V gave up 6 bases and J gave up 4 bases, with 19 bases separating them. This CDR3 spans 16 amino acids. The V gene's germline CDR1 is MNHEY and CDR2 SMNVEV (reference sequence). With random hexamers, 0.5 to 1 ug RNA was reverse transcribed. It was immunoSEQ multiplex PCR that amplified TCR beta CDR3 across 54 Vbeta and 13 Jbeta. TCRdb recomputed calls from the immunoSEQ multiplex PCR reads with MiXCR, one row per CDR3 protein. The table has around 300,000 distinct CDR3 sequences, about 89% seen once.

The receptor's source is a human donor with multiple sclerosis. V gene TRBV27 combines with J gene TRBJ2-1, with D possibly matching TRBD1 (6 bases). Specimen: CD8+ T cells from PBMCs. The CDR3 bases are TGTGCCAGCAGCCTGGTCAGGGGCGAAGGGTACAATGAGCAGTTCTTC. This encodes CASSLVRGEGYNEQFF.